These 31 T cell receptor beta chains were all obtained from the same sample, sequenced in a study of T cells in Graves' hyperthyroidism and ophthalmopathy (dated by TCRdb to about 2019). The receptor library was made with multiplex PCR. Reads for this sample came from an Illumina HiSeq 2000. Amplification of TCR beta CDR3 regions was carried out from RNA transcripts. A first-round RT-PCR of the TCR CDR3 used the HTBI primer set with the Qiagen OneStep RT-PCR kit. TCRdb ran its own pipeline on the public reads, namely fastp trimming at Q25 and MiXCR clone calling, and kept in-frame beta chains. One record per CDR3 amino acid sequence lists the most common genes and DNA. This sample has about 480,000 distinct CDR3 sequences in its table, and 13% to 15% of those were observed once. Under 20% of the sample rests with the top ten. The sample comprised blood. The receptors were gathered from a woman aged 18-30 years with Graves' hyperthyroidism.

This clonotype was counted many times. The chain combines TRBV11-2 with TRBJ2-2, with 7 nucleotides matching TRBD2. The CDR3 extends over 16 amino acids. The junction had 7 bases not matched to a gene; V was cut back by 1 base and J by 5 bases. The germline V gene has CDR1 SGHAT and CDR2 FQNNGV. CDR3 sequence: CASSLAGRAMTGELFF. DNA for the CDR3: TGTGCCAGCAGCTTAGCGGGGAGGGCCATGACCGGGGAGCTGTTTTTT.

This clonotype was seen ten or more times. The chain combines TRBV11-2 with TRBJ1-6, with TRBD1 matching over 7 bases. Per the germline V gene, CDR1 is SGHAT and CDR2 is FQNNGV. Germline trimming cut 5 bases from V and 6 bases from J; bases unmatched to any gene: 7. This CDR3 spans 15 amino acids. CDR3 DNA sequence: TGTGCCAGCAGCGAAAGGACAGGAACTAATTCACCCCTCCACTTT. Protein product: CASSERTGTNSPLHF.

The chain combines TRBV3-1 with TRBJ2-1; D might be TRBD1 (6 bases). In germline, CDR1 is LGHDT, CDR2 YNNKEL (reference sequence). Trimming removed 0 bases at V and 12 bases at J, with 12 bases between. The CDR3 loop spans 13 amino acids. The CDR3, as DNA: TGTGCCAGCAGCCAAGATGGGGGCTCTGGGCAGTTCTTC. Its translation is CASSQDGGSGQFF.

This clonotype was seen at least ten times. The chain couples TRBV11-3 to TRBJ2-3; a possible D gene is TRBD2 (6 bases). V was trimmed by 5 bases and J by 4 bases, leaving 13 bases between them. This CDR3 has 14 residues. Germline CDR1 reads SGHNT; CDR2 reads YENEEA. The CDR3 DNA follows: TGTGCCAGCAGCGTCAGTCGGGGGTCAGATACGCAGTATTTT. Its protein product is CASSVSRGSDTQYF. The full variable domain, completed using reference TRBV11-3 and TRBJ2-3, is EAGVVQSPRYKIIEKKQPVAFWCNPISGHNTLYWYLQNLGQGPELLIRYENEEAVDDSQLPKDRFSAERLKGVDSTLKIQPAELGDSAVYLCASSVSRGSDTQYFGPGTRLTVL.

The rearrangement uses TRBV20-1 and TRBJ1-3; D call uncertain. V dropped 6 bases and J dropped 2 bases, with 11 bases sitting between them. In germline, CDR1 is DFQATT, CDR2 SNEGSKA (reference sequence). The CDR3 length is 13 residues. The CDR3, as DNA: TGCAGTGCCATCACCGAGGCTGGAAACACCATATATTTT. It specifies CSAITEAGNTIYF.

This clonotype was found many times. The DNA of the CDR3 is TGTGCCAGCAGTGAATCCATGAACCGGGACAGCAGGCTGCTTTACACCGGGGAGCTGTTTTTT. Translation: CASSESMNRDSRLLYTGELFF. The V call is TRBV2, the J call TRBJ2-2; TRBD1 matches at 7 bases. CDR1 and CDR2 (germline): SNHLY, FYNNEI. This CDR3 is 21 amino acids long. V was pared by 2 bases and J by 3 bases, with 21 bases of the junction left unmatched.

This clonotype was recorded at least ten times. The rearrangement joins TRBV3-1 to TRBJ2-1; 11 bases are a match to TRBD2. V was clipped by 3 bases and J by 9 bases; unmatched bases: 7. The CDR3 length is 15 residues. In germline, CDR1 is LGHDT, CDR2 YNNKEL (reference sequence). The CDR3 DNA reads as TGTGCCAGCAGCCAGAGTAGCGGGAGGGATACTGAGCAGTTCTTC. Translating gives CASSQSSGRDTEQFF.

At least ten counts were recorded for this clonotype. The CDR3 loop reads CASSWGSNTGELFF. DNA of the CDR3: TGTGCCAGCAGTTGGGGCTCCAACACCGGGGAGCTGTTTTTT. V usage is TRBV6-2 or TRBV6-3 and J usage is TRBJ2-2, with TRBD1 as a possible D gene (5 bases). V was cut by 4 bases and J by 2 bases, with 8 bases left in between. The CDR3 sequence is 14 residues long. Looked up from germline, CDR1 is MNHEY and CDR2 is SVGEGT.

V gene TRBV19 combines with J gene TRBJ1-4; 10 bases align to TRBD1. The germline CDR1 and CDR2 sequences are LNHDA and SQIVND (reference sequence). The CDR3 runs to 15 residues. With V trimmed by 5 bases and J by 6 bases, 6 bases remained unmatched. Here the CDR3 reads CASSPRTGGDEKLFF. CDR3 DNA sequence: TGTGCCAGTAGTCCCCGGACAGGGGGGGATGAAAAACTGTTTTTT.

This clonotype was seen a few times. The rearrangement uses TRBV11-2 and TRBJ2-5, with 8 nucleotides matching TRBD2. Trimming cost V 4 bases and J 4 bases; bases outside gene matches: 8. This CDR3 contains 15 residues. Looked up from germline, CDR1 is SGHAT and CDR2 is FQNNGV. Here the CDR3 DNA reads TGTGCCAGCAGCTCCACGGGAGGGCCGGGAGAGACCCAGTACTTC. Translating it yields CASSSTGGPGETQYF.

This clonotype has at least ten counts. The gene calls are TRBV4-2 and TRBJ2-5, with 13 nucleotides matching TRBD2. There are 15 residues in the CDR3. CDR1 is LGHNA and CDR2 is YNFKEQ in the germline V gene. The ends lost 1 base at V and 4 bases at J; junction bases unmatched: 0. This CDR3 reads CASSQGTSGRETQYF. The CDR3 DNA follows: TGTGCCAGCAGCCAAGGGACTAGCGGGAGAGAGACCCAGTACTTC.

This chain uses TRBV19 with TRBJ2-1; 8 bases are shared with TRBD2. Losses at the gene ends were 3 bases for V and 5 bases for J; bases not matched to a gene: 12. CDR1 and CDR2 from the germline V gene are LNHDA and SQIVND (reference sequence). This CDR3 comprises 17 residues. Here the CDR3 reads CASSILWGTRDNNEQFF. The CDR3 DNA is TGTGCCAGTAGTATTCTTTGGGGGACTAGGGACAACAATGAGCAGTTCTTC.

The sample holds many counts of this clonotype. The V gene is TRBV24-1, the J gene TRBJ2-1; TRBD2 matches at 11 bases. Trimming cost V 5 bases and J 5 bases; bases outside gene matches: 7. Germline loops: CDR1 KGHDR, CDR2 SFDVKD. The CDR3 extends over 16 amino acids. The CDR3 DNA is TGTGCCACCAGTGGGGAACTAGCGGGGGCGAACAATGAGCAGTTCTTC. It codes for CATSGELAGANNEQFF.

This clonotype came up a few times. The chain has TRBV6-1 and TRBJ1-1; no clear D. V lost 6 bases to trimming and J lost 1 base, with 18 bases between them. The CDR3 length is 16 residues. The germline CDR1 and CDR2 sequences are MNHNS and SASEGT. The CDR3 region has the DNA TGTGCCAGCAGCTACACCCCTCTGGCGGCGAACACTGAAGCTTTCTTT. It codes for CASSYTPLAANTEAFF.

This clonotype was found many times. The chain combines TRBV27 with TRBJ1-5; 8 positions agree with TRBD1. Per germline, CDR1 MNHEY and CDR2 SMNVEV (reference sequence). The CDR3 covers 15 residues. The ends lost 6 bases at V and 1 base at J; junction bases unmatched: 5. The CDR3, as DNA: TGTGCCAGCAGCTTACAGGGGGTGAGCAATCAGCCCCAGCATTTT. This gives the protein CASSLQGVSNQPQHF.

There are many counts of this clonotype. The chain has TRBV7-6 and TRBJ2-1, with D tentatively TRBD1 or TRBD2 (6 bases each). The germline gives CDR1 SGHVS, CDR2 FNYEAQ. Trimming left V 7 bases short and J 12 bases short, with 16 bases between. CDR3 size: 12 residues. CDR3 sequence reads: CASMGRPGAQFF. CDR3 DNA sequence: TGTGCCAGCATGGGACGACCGGGGGCGCAGTTCTTC.

This clonotype showed up many times. This chain connects TRBV6-2 or TRBV6-3 to TRBJ2-1; 10 bases map to TRBD2. The CDR3 is 15 amino acids. The germline CDR1 and CDR2 sequences are MNHEY and SVGEGT. V was clipped by 6 bases and J by 7 bases; unmatched bases: 9. The CDR3: CASSSSGRRWNEQFF. For the CDR3, the DNA is TGTGCCAGCAGCTCTAGCGGGAGACGGTGGAATGAGCAGTTCTTC.

There are a few counts of this clonotype. The rearrangement joins TRBV12-3 or TRBV12-4 to TRBJ2-2; possible D gene TRBD1, 5 bases. V was cut by 2 bases and J by 6 bases, with 7 bases left in between. The CDR3 extends over 13 amino acids. CDR3 in amino acids: CASSLMGPGELFF. The DNA of the CDR3 is TGTGCCAGCAGTTTAATGGGGCCCGGGGAGCTGTTTTTT.

This clonotype was counted many times. This chain connects TRBV11-3 to TRBJ2-1; TRBD2 aligns across 7 bases. V gave up 4 bases and J gave up 10 bases; unmatched junction bases: 10. Germline lookup yields CDR1 SGHNT and CDR2 YENEEA. This CDR3 has 14 residues. The CDR3 sequence is CASSYGGGPQEQFF. CDR3 DNA sequence: TGTGCCAGCAGCTACGGGGGAGGGCCCCAAGAGCAGTTCTTC.

Turning to this clonotype: This may be a read error: a much more frequent sequence differs by one nucleotide. The rearrangement uses TRBV4-1 and TRBJ1-1; D gene unclear. This CDR3 region has 13 residues. The germline CDR1 and CDR2 sequences are MGHRA and YSYEKL. The ends were cut back, 1 base at V and 1 base at J, with 4 bases in the middle. In DNA, the CDR3 is TGCGCCAGCAGCCAAGTAGAGAACACTGAAGCTTTCTTT. Residues: CASSQVENTEAFF.

This clonotype has at least ten counts. V gene TRBV19 combines with J gene TRBJ2-5; D remains unclear. V lost 3 bases and J lost 4, with 9 bases in between. In germline, CDR1 is LNHDA, CDR2 SQIVND (reference sequence). CDR3 size: 13 residues. CDR3 DNA sequence: TGTGCCAGTAGTATGTGGCCAGGAGAGACCCAGTACTTC. Protein product: CASSMWPGETQYF.

The J gene is TRBJ1-4, the V gene TRBV7-2; weak D call: TRBD1 (5 bases). The ends were cut back, 4 bases at V and 1 base at J, with 13 bases in the middle. The length of the CDR3 is 16 residues. Germline assignment: CDR1 SGHTA and CDR2 FQGNSA. The CDR3 loop is CASSSWGVVTNEKLFF. In nucleotides, the CDR3 is TGTGCCAGCAGCTCCTGGGGGGTTGTAACTAATGAAAAACTGTTTTTT.

Ten or more counts support this clonotype. Here the CDR3 DNA reads TGCGCCAGCAGCTTTCAGGGACAGAACACTGAAGCTTTCTTT. Its protein product is CASSFQGQNTEAFF. This chain joins TRBV5-1 and TRBJ1-1, with D tentatively TRBD1 (6 bases). CDR1 and CDR2 (germline): SGHRS, YFSETQ. Trimming removed 2 bases from V and 1 base from J, with 9 bases in between. This CDR3 has 14 residues.

This clonotype was observed many times. The V call is TRBV27, the J call TRBJ2-6, with TRBD1 matching over 8 bases. The CDR3 is made up of 19 amino acids. In germline, CDR1 is MNHEY, CDR2 SMNVEV (reference sequence). J was trimmed by 0 bases and V by 5 bases; bases with no gene match: 12. The CDR3 nucleotides are TGTGCCAGCAGTCCCGGCACGGGACAGGAAGGCTCTGGGGCCAACGTCCTGACTTTC. Translation: CASSPGTGQEGSGANVLTF.

This clonotype was seen more than once but under ten times. This chain links TRBV24-1 with TRBJ2-1; tentative D call: TRBD1 (6 bases). Germline CDR1 and CDR2: KGHDR and SFDVKD. The CDR3 is 14 residues long. V dropped 7 bases and J dropped 0 bases, with 9 bases sitting between them. CDR3 DNA: TGTGCCACCAGCTCGGACAGCTCCTACAATGAGCAGTTCTTC. The encoded protein is CATSSDSSYNEQFF.

This clonotype showed up many times. The chain couples TRBV2 to TRBJ2-2, with TRBD2 identical over 8 bases. Germline V CDR1 and CDR2: SNHLY, FYNNEI. V was pared by 6 bases and J by 1 base, with 4 bases of the junction left unmatched. This CDR3 region has 15 residues. CDR3 sequence reads: CASRVRGGNTGELFF. In DNA form, the CDR3 reads TGTGCCAGCAGGGTACGGGGGGGGAACACCGGGGAGCTGTTTTTT.

This clonotype was recorded many times. V usage is TRBV2 and J usage is TRBJ1-4, with TRBD1 identical over 9 bases. This CDR3 is 14 amino acids long. Per the germline V gene, CDR1 is SNHLY and CDR2 is FYNNEI. V trimming: 8 bases; J trimming: 8 bases; junction bases outside the gene matches: 9. The CDR3 nucleotides read TGTGCCAGCTCGCCGGGACAGGGAAGGGAAAAACTGTTTTTT. This translates into CASSPGQGREKLFF.

A few counts support this clonotype. This could be a read error, since a much larger clone is one nucleotide away. The conserved final phenylalanine or tryptophan is absent from the CDR3, which likely points to a read error. V usage is TRBV11-2 and J usage is TRBJ2-7, with 11 bases that match TRBD2. CDR3 length: 16 residues. V shed 4 bases, J shed 3 bases, and the junction held 8 bases outside the gene matches. Germline V CDR1 and CDR2: SGHAT, FQNNGV. This chain's CDR3 is CASSSYSGRADYEQYL. CDR3 nucleotides: TGTGCCAGCAGCTCTTATAGCGGGAGGGCCGACTACGAGCAGTACCTC.

This clonotype came up many times. The rearrangement uses TRBV29-1 and TRBJ2-5; D ambiguous. The CDR3 has 12 residues. The V end was cut by 4 bases, the J end by 4 bases, with 10 bases between. CDR1 and CDR2 from the germline V gene are SQVTM and ANQGSEA. The chain's CDR3 is CSVVGNGETQYF. The CDR3 DNA follows: TGCAGCGTTGTAGGGAACGGAGAGACCCAGTACTTC.

In this sample, this clonotype turned up a few times. This chain links TRBV5-6 with TRBJ2-2, with 7 bases that match TRBD1. The V gene's germline CDR1 is SGHDT and CDR2 YYEEEE. The CDR3 is made up of 16 amino acids. The trim removed 2 bases at V and 5 bases at J, leaving 9 bases unmatched. CDR3 region: CASSFSGTDITGELFF. The CDR3 nucleotides are TGTGCCAGCAGCTTTTCCGGGACAGATATAACCGGGGAGCTGTTTTTT.

There are many counts of this clonotype. The V call is TRBV30, the J call TRBJ1-6; D call uncertain. V gave up 4 bases and J gave up 5 bases, with 18 bases separating them. Germline V gene data show CDR1 as GTSNPN and CDR2 as SVGIG (reference sequence). This CDR3 comprises 16 residues. Written as DNA, the CDR3 is TGTGCCTGGAAAAGGAGGACGGGAACAGATAATTCACCCCTCCACTTT. It translates to CAWKRRTGTDNSPLHF.